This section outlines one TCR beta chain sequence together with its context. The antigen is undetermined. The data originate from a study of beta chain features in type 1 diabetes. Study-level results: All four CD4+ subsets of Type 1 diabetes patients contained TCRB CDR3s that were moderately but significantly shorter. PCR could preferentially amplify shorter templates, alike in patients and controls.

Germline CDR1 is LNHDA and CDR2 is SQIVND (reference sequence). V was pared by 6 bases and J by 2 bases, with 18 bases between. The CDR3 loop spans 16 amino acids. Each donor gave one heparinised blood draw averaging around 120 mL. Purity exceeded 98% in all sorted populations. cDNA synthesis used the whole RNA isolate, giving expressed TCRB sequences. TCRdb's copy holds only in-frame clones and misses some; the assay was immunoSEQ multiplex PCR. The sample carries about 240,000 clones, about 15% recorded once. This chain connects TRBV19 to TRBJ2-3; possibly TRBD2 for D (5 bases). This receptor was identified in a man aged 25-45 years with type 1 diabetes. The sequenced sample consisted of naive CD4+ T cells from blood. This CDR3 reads CASSSSSGTVTDTQYF. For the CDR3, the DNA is TGTGCCAGTAGCAGCTCCAGCGGTACAGTCACAGATACGCAGTATTTT.